This T cell receptor (beta chain) is drawn from a study of T cell changes during pregnancy in multiple sclerosis. CDR1 and CDR2 (germline): KGHSH, LQKENI. V was clipped by 6 bases and J by 2 bases; unmatched bases: 8. This CDR3 is built from 15 residues. The method was immunoSEQ multiplex PCR; TCRdb's version includes in-frame clones alone and lacks a portion of them. Of approximately 100,000 clones detected, around 92% appear once; the ten largest clones hold over 0.8%. The chain links TRBV18 to TRBJ2-7; TRBD1 aligns across 9 bases. The origin of this receptor is a female donor with multiple sclerosis, enrolled in a pregnancy study. The material sequenced was peripheral blood, taken before pregnancy. CDR3 protein: CASSQGGTGPYEQYF. CDR3 in DNA: TGTGCCAGCTCCCAGGGGGGGACAGGGCCCTACGAGCAGTACTTC.